This is a list of T cell receptor beta chains from one sample in a study of T cell changes during pregnancy in multiple sclerosis. Some clones are missing from TCRdb's copy, which holds only in-frame ones; the method was immunoSEQ multiplex PCR. Among some 95,000 clones listed, around 92% were seen once. The source material was peripheral blood, sampled in the first trimester of pregnancy. These receptors were obtained from a female donor with multiple sclerosis, enrolled in a pregnancy study. The CDR3 runs from the conserved cysteine through the conserved F or W. A D gene is named only where the DNA matches it firmly. Expanded clones get a size class; other rows say once, few or many, or leave the size out.

>.|TRBV21-1|.|TRBJ2-3
CASSKVMTSFSTDTQYF
TGTGCCAGCAGCAAAGTAATGACTAGCTTTAGCACAGATACGCAGTATTTT
>many|TRBV9|.|TRBJ2-2
CASSMTGTGELFF
TGTGCCAGCAGCATGACGGGCACCGGGGAGCTGTTTTTT
>.|TRBV5-4|.|TRBJ2-3
CASSLSLTPTSTDTQYF
TGTGCCAGCAGCTTGTCACTCACTCCCACTAGCACAGATACGCAGTATTTT
>.|TRBV28|.|TRBJ1-2
CASSLSGDRNGYTF
TGTGCCAGCAGTTTATCCGGGGATCGAAATGGCTACACCTTC
>.|TRBV27|TRBD2|TRBJ2-3
CASRYSGSIADTQYF
TGTGCCAGCAGATATAGCGGGAGTATTGCAGATACGCAGTATTTT
>.|TRBV15|TRBD2|TRBJ2-1
CATSFAGGEQFF
TGTGCCACCAGTTTCGCGGGAGGGGAGCAGTTCTTC
>.|TRBV5-4|.|TRBJ1-1
CASSLPGQWEAFF
TGTGCCAGCAGCTTACCGGGACAATGGGAAGCTTTCTTT
>.|TRBV6-5|.|TRBJ2-2
CASSLARGRELFF
TGTGCCAGCAGTCTGGCTAGGGGCCGGGAGCTGTTTTTT
>.|TRBV5-7|.|TRBJ2-7
CASSPRWPGCYEQYF
TGTGCCAGCAGCCCGCGTTGGCCAGGATGCTACGAGCAGTACTTC
>.|TRBV10-3|TRBD2|TRBJ2-7
CAIRVAGSYEQYF
TGTGCCATCAGGGTAGCGGGATCCTACGAGCAGTACTTC